These T cell receptor beta chains were read from a single sample in a study of blood T cell repertoires in COVID-19. This table comes from immunoSEQ multiplex PCR, and its TCRdb copy is limited to in-frame clones, with some not included. The sample lists 310,000 or so clones, 70% to 90% occurring once. Sequenced: PBMCs or T cells enriched from blood (not recorded which). The receptors shown here come from a woman in her 30s who had recovered from COVID-19. The CDR3 runs from the conserved cysteine through the conserved F or W. Fields, in order: clone size, J gene, D gene, V gene, CDR3 DNA, CDR3 protein. D genes are given only for firm matches. A clone size is listed for some rows: how often the clone was seen (once, few, many), or a class if it is expanded.

NA	TRBJ1-1	NA	TRBV3-1/TRBV3-2	TGTGCCAGCAGCCCAGGACCGGGGGGATCGAGCACTGAAGCTTTCTTT	CASSPGPGGSSTEAFF
NA	TRBJ1-6	NA	TRBV30	TGTGCCTGGAGTGTACTATTAAGGCTTGATTCACCCCTCCACTTT	CAWSVLLRLDSPLHF
NA	TRBJ1-6	NA	TRBV4-1	TGCGCCAGCAGCCAGGACAGTCTCCCAAATTCACCCCTCCACTTT	CASSQDSLPNSPLHF
NA	TRBJ2-3	NA	TRBV29-1	TGCAGCGCCTCGCGCGGGGTGGCAGATACGCAGTATTTT	CSASRGVADTQYF
NA	TRBJ1-1	NA	TRBV19	TGTGCCAGTAGCCGGACACTGAACACTGAAGCTTTCTTT	CASSRTLNTEAFF
once	TRBJ2-5	NA	TRBV11-2	TGTGCCAGCAGCCAGGCCCGGGAGACCCAGTACTTC	CASSQARETQYF
NA	TRBJ2-7	TRBD1	TRBV7-6	TGTGCCAGCAGCTTAGAACCGGGACAGGGCCGATACGAGCAGTACTTC	CASSLEPGQGRYEQYF
NA	TRBJ2-5	NA	TRBV7-8	TGTGCCAGCAGCCCCCGCGGGCACTTCCAAGAGACCCAGTACTTC	CASSPRGHFQETQYF
NA	TRBJ2-2	NA	TRBV5-4	TGTGCCAGCAGCTTAGGATCGGCCGTCCCCAGCGCCGGGGAGCTGTTTTTT	CASSLGSAVPSAGELFF
NA	TRBJ1-2	NA	TRBV4-1	TGCGCCAGCAGCCTGGAGGGGACCTATGGCTACACCTTC	CASSLEGTYGYTF
NA	TRBJ1-1	NA	TRBV7-2	TGTGCCAGCAGCTTAGTGGGGCTAAACACTGAAGCTTTCTTT	CASSLVGLNTEAFF
NA	TRBJ1-1	NA	TRBV12-3/TRBV12-4	TGTGCCAGCAGTCCCCCGAGGGCTTTCTTT	CASSPPRAFF
NA	TRBJ1-2	NA	TRBV30	TGTGCCTGGAGTGTTGGGCCGTATGGCTACACCTTC	CAWSVGPYGYTF
once	TRBJ1-3	NA	TRBV6-4	TGTGCCAGCAGTGACAACAGGGTCTCTGGAAACACCATATATTTT	CASSDNRVSGNTIYF
NA	TRBJ1-4	NA	TRBV6-6	TGTGCCAGCTCCCGAGCAGACCTAGCAACTAATGAAAAACTGTTTTTT	CASSRADLATNEKLFF
NA	TRBJ1-2	TRBD1	TRBV3-1/TRBV3-2	TGTGCCAGCAGCCAAGATCGGGACAGGGAAGACTACACCTTC	CASSQDRDREDYTF
NA	TRBJ1-2	NA	TRBV19	TGTGCCAGTAGTATAGGAGGGACAACAAACAGCTGGGGCTACACCTTC	CASSIGGTTNSWGYTF
NA	TRBJ2-2	TRBD1	TRBV5-1	TGCGCCAGCAGCCGCCGTACAGGGGGCGCGAACACCGGGGAGCTGTTTTTT	CASSRRTGGANTGELFF
NA	TRBJ1-2	TRBD1	TRBV3-1/TRBV3-2	TGTGCCAGCAGCCAAGATAGAAGAGGGACAGGCTTCTGGGGCTACACCTTC	CASSQDRRGTGFWGYTF
NA	TRBJ1-5	NA	TRBV6-5	TGTGCCAGCAGCCGACAGGATAGCAATCAGCCCCAGCATTTT	CASSRQDSNQPQHF
many	TRBJ2-7	NA	TRBV6-5	TGTGCCAGCAGACGGGACTCCTACGAGCAGTACTTC	CASRRDSYEQYF
NA	TRBJ1-2	TRBD1	TRBV30	TGTGCCTGGAGTGTTGGACAGGGATATGGCTACACCTTC	CAWSVGQGYGYTF
NA	TRBJ1-6	NA	TRBV3-1/TRBV3-2	TGTGCCAGCAGCCAAGCCTCATTACTAGGATTTTCACCCCTCCACTTT	CASSQASLLGFSPLHF
NA	TRBJ1-1	NA	TRBV4-1	TGCGCCAGCAGCCAAGAGGGAGGCGGAACTGGGACTGAAGCTTTCTTT	CASSQEGGGTGTEAFF
NA	TRBJ1-4	TRBD1	TRBV4-2	TGTGCCAGCAGCCAAGAAGTGGCCAGGGGGACCGAAAAACTGTTTTTT	CASSQEVARGTEKLFF
NA	TRBJ1-2	TRBD1	TRBV6-1	TGTGCCAGCAGTGAATTTCGGGACAGGGGCGGCTACACCTTC	CASSEFRDRGGYTF
NA	TRBJ2-1	TRBD1	TRBV19	TGTGCCAGTAGCACCCTCAGGGGGAGTTCAAATGAGCAGTTCTTC	CASSTLRGSSNEQFF
NA	TRBJ1-3	NA	TRBV15	TGTGCCACCAGCAGAGTCCGGGAGGTCGAGGACACCATATATTTT	CATSRVREVEDTIYF
NA	TRBJ2-1	TRBD2	TRBV5-4	TGTGCCAGCAGCCCGGGGGGACTAGCGGGGTACAATGAGCAGTTCTTC	CASSPGGLAGYNEQFF
few	TRBJ2-6	NA	TRBV30	TGTGCCTGGGTGGCCCAGGGGGCCAACGTCCTGACTTTC	CAWVAQGANVLTF
NA	TRBJ1-1	TRBD1	TRBV7-9	TGTGCGTCAAGGGGGCTGACAACTGAAGCTTTCTTT	CASRGLTTEAFF
NA	TRBJ2-5	TRBD2	TRBV9	TGTGCCAGCAGCGTAGACACTAGCGGGGGGCACCAAGAGACCCAGTACTTC	CASSVDTSGGHQETQYF
NA	TRBJ2-7	TRBD2	TRBV6-1	TGTGCCAGCAGTGATTGGCTAGCGGGAGCTTCCTACGAGCAGTACTTC	CASSDWLAGASYEQYF
NA	TRBJ1-1	TRBD1	TRBV5-4	TGTGCCAGCAGCTTGGGGGGGACAGGGGGCCGCCTTACCACTGAAGCTTTCTTT	CASSLGGTGGRLTTEAFF
NA	TRBJ2-3	TRBD1	TRBV7-6	TGTGCCAGCAGCTTGGGACAGGGGAAGTTTGATACGCAGTATTTT	CASSLGQGKFDTQYF
NA	TRBJ1-5	NA	TRBV30	TGTGCCTGGAGTAGGGGGAAGGGAAGGAATAGCAATCAGCCCCAGCATTTT	CAWSRGKGRNSNQPQHF
NA	TRBJ2-7	TRBD1	TRBV5-1	TGCGCCAGCAGCCTAGTCAACAGGGGGCTAGAGGTCGAGCAGTACTTC	CASSLVNRGLEVEQYF
NA	TRBJ2-7	TRBD1	TRBV5-1	TGCGCCAGCAGCAGGACGGGACAGACTGGGTTTGACTACGAGCAGTACTTC	CASSRTGQTGFDYEQYF
NA	TRBJ1-2	TRBD1	TRBV2	TGTGCCAGCAGTGAAGACGGGACAGCCTATGGCTACACCTTC	CASSEDGTAYGYTF
NA	TRBJ2-6	TRBD1	TRBV19	TGTGCCAGTAGTATGAGGGGGCCCTCTGGGGCCAACGTCCTGACTTTC	CASSMRGPSGANVLTF
NA	TRBJ2-5	TRBD1	TRBV5-4	TGTGCCAGCAGCCCGGGACAGCAAGAGACCCAGTACTTC	CASSPGQQETQYF
NA	TRBJ1-5	NA	TRBV7-3	TGTGCCAGCAGCCCGGGACTTGGGGAGCCCCAGCATTTT	CASSPGLGEPQHF
NA	TRBJ2-1	NA	TRBV5-5	TGTGCCAGCAGCTTGGGGCGGGTACAAGGCTACAATGAGCAGTTCTTC	CASSLGRVQGYNEQFF
NA	TRBJ1-6	NA	TRBV9	TGTGCCAGCAGCGTTTCGGGGGATAATTCACCCCTCCACTTT	CASSVSGDNSPLHF
NA	TRBJ2-2	TRBD2	TRBV13	TGTGCCAGCAGCACCTTATCCCTAGCGGGGCCATCGAACACCGGGGAGCTGTTTTTT	CASSTLSLAGPSNTGELFF
NA	TRBJ1-5	NA	TRBV12-3/TRBV12-4	TGTGCCAGCACCGAGGGAAGGGATCAGCCCCAGCATTTT	CASTEGRDQPQHF
NA	TRBJ1-1	NA	TRBV4-3	TGCGCCAGCAGCCATCGTGGGGGGAGCACTGAAGCTTTCTTT	CASSHRGGSTEAFF
once	TRBJ2-2	NA	TRBV6-5	TGTGCCAGCAGGGGGCTATATGAGCGTTTCGGGGAGCTGTTTTTT	CASRGLYERFGELFF
NA	TRBJ1-5	TRBD1	TRBV28	TGTGCCAGCAGTCAGGGGGGTTTAAAGCGGCCCCAGCATTTT	CASSQGGLKRPQHF
NA	TRBJ2-1	TRBD1	TRBV15	TGTGCCACCAGCAGAGATTTTGGGACAGCGGCCTACAATGAGCAGTTCTTC	CATSRDFGTAAYNEQFF